Below are 31 T cell receptor beta chains sequenced from a single sample in a study of T-cell memory formation after mild COVID-19. One entry per CDR3 protein, called by TCRdb with MiXCR from the 5' RACE reads. Of 300,000 or so distinct CDR3 sequences in the sample, around 15% were seen once. Sequenced input: PBMCs or a T cell subset sorted from them (not recorded which). The receptors were sampled from a man between 18 and 29 years old who had mild COVID-19 (a few samples of this study predate the infection). Cell type and time point are not known.

The chain joins TRBV11-2 to TRBJ1-1; 7 bases line up with TRBD1. Germline CDR1 is SGHAT and CDR2 is FQNNGV. The ends lost 0 bases at V and 4 bases at J; junction bases unmatched: 5. The CDR3 length is 15 residues. The CDR3 loop reads CASSLEAGGGTEAFF. The CDR3 DNA reads as TGTGCCAGCAGCTTAGAGGCAGGGGGTGGCACTGAAGCTTTCTTT.

This chain links TRBV2 with TRBJ1-3; TRBD1 matches 7 bases. V lost 8 bases to trimming and J lost 0 bases; unmatched junction nucleotides: 10. CDR3 length: 16 amino acids. Germline V gene data show CDR1 as SNHLY and CDR2 as FYNNEI. CDR3 residues: CASRRGGQSSGNTIYF. For the CDR3, the DNA is TGTGCCAGCCGTCGAGGGGGACAGAGCTCTGGAAACACCATATATTTT.

This clonotype was found many times. The chain joins TRBV20-1 to TRBJ1-5; 7 bases agree with TRBD1. Looked up from germline, CDR1 is DFQATT and CDR2 is SNEGSKA (reference sequence). There are 15 residues in the CDR3. V gave up 3 bases and J gave up 4 bases; unmatched junction bases: 9. The CDR3 DNA sequence: TGCAGTGCTAGTTCGGCGACAGGGTGGAATCAGCCCCAGCATTTT. Its protein product is CSASSATGWNQPQHF.

The chain uses TRBV27 and TRBJ1-5, with TRBD1 as a possible D gene (6 bases). CDR1 and CDR2 (germline): MNHEY, SMNVEV (reference sequence). V lost 6 bases and J lost 2, with 20 bases in between. The CDR3 totals 17 residues. As DNA, the CDR3 is TGTGCCAGCAGATCCCTAGGGGGGGCTCACGGCAATCAGCCCCAGCATTTT. Translation: CASRSLGGAHGNQPQHF.

V usage is TRBV7-2 and J usage is TRBJ1-4; D gene unclear. CDR1 and CDR2 (germline): SGHTA, FQGNSA. V dropped 4 bases and J dropped 11 bases, with 20 bases sitting between them. This CDR3 spans 15 amino acids. For the CDR3, the DNA is TGTGCCAGCAGCTACCACCCGGACGGCGGTGCCAAACTGTTTTTT. Translating it yields CASSYHPDGGAKLFF.

This clonotype has at least ten counts. This sequence joins TRBV12-3 or TRBV12-4 and TRBJ2-7, with 15 positions matching TRBD2. V lost 6 bases and J lost 7; bases outside the gene matches: 10. This CDR3 region has 16 residues. The CDR3 reads CASSSPRTSGGGEQYF. CDR3 coding DNA: TGTGCCAGCAGCTCCCCGCGGACTAGCGGGGGGGGGGAGCAGTACTTC.

This chain uses TRBV18 with TRBJ1-4; 9 bases line up with TRBD1. CDR1 is KGHSH, CDR2 LQKENI, per germline. The V gene end was trimmed by 3 bases and the J gene end by 8 bases; junction bases not matched to a gene: 10. The CDR3 is 16 amino acids. The chain's CDR3 is CASSPSTGTGLEKLFF. DNA of the CDR3: TGTGCCAGCTCACCGTCGACCGGGACAGGGCTCGAAAAACTGTTTTTT.

The chain recombines TRBV25-1 with TRBJ1-2, with D unresolved. Germline values: CDR1 MGHDK, CDR2 SYGVNS. V dropped 0 bases and J dropped 5 bases, with 4 bases sitting between them. The CDR3 is made up of 12 amino acids. Written as DNA, the CDR3 is TGTGCCAGCAGTGAATACTGGTATGGCTACACCTTC. It yields the protein CASSEYWYGYTF.

At least ten counts were recorded for this clonotype. The V gene is TRBV5-1, the J gene TRBJ2-3, with 8 nucleotides matching TRBD2. The J segment lost 4 bases and the V segment lost 4 bases, leaving 11 bases of the junction unmatched. This CDR3 contains 16 residues. Germline V CDR1 and CDR2: SGHRS, YFSETQ. The CDR3 DNA sequence: TGCGCCAGCAGCCCCAGTATAGCGGGGTTCCCAGATACGCAGTATTTT. It specifies CASSPSIAGFPDTQYF.

The V gene is TRBV27, the J gene TRBJ2-1; the match to TRBD2 covers 9 bases. The CDR3 spans 16 residues. Germline assignment: CDR1 MNHEY and CDR2 SMNVEV (reference sequence). V gave up 5 bases and J gave up 8 bases; unmatched junction bases: 13. CDR3 nucleotide sequence: TGTGCCAGCAGTCCAAGAGGGGCTAGCGGGGCCCATGAGCAGTTCTTC. It encodes CASSPRGASGAHEQFF.

This clonotype was seen a few times. The chain recombines TRBV7-3 with TRBJ1-6, with 9 bases fitting TRBD1. Germline CDR1 is SGHTA and CDR2 is FQGTGA. V lost 4 bases to trimming and J lost 3 bases; unmatched junction nucleotides: 1. The CDR3 consists of 15 residues. CDR3 protein: CASSWDRDYNSPLHF. CDR3 DNA: TGTGCCAGCAGCTGGGACAGGGACTATAATTCACCCCTCCACTTT. The variable domain in full, completed from reference TRBV7-3 and TRBJ1-6, reads GAGVSQTPSNKVTEKGKYVELRCDPISGHTALYWYRQSLGQGPEFLIYFQGTGAADDSGLPNDRFFAVRPEGSVSTLKIQRTERGDSAVYLCASSWDRDYNSPLHFGNGTRLTVT.

CDR3 nucleotides: TGTGCCAGCAGTTACCTCCCCACGAACACTGAAGCTTTCTTT. It is translated as CASSYLPTNTEAFF. The chain has TRBV6-6 and TRBJ1-1; D call uncertain. This CDR3 has 14 residues. Trimming removed 2 bases at V and 1 base at J, with 8 bases between. The germline V gene has CDR1 MNHNY and CDR2 SVGAGI (reference sequence).

This clonotype counts as medium-sized. The gene calls are TRBV6-2 or TRBV6-3 and TRBJ2-5, with D uncertain. This CDR3 comprises 15 residues. Germline V gives CDR1 MNHEY, CDR2 SVGEGT. Trimming removed 5 bases at V and 2 bases at J, with 15 bases between. CDR3 sequence reads: CASSAGTSDQETQYF. CDR3 nucleotides: TGTGCCAGCAGTGCCGGCACCAGTGATCAAGAGACCCAGTACTTC.

This clonotype was counted a few times. The gene calls are TRBV3-1 and TRBJ2-1; 9 bases fit TRBD2. From germline, CDR1 is LGHDT and CDR2 YNNKEL (reference sequence). There are 17 residues in the CDR3. V was pared by 1 base and J by 4 bases, with 8 bases of the junction left unmatched. The CDR3 coding sequence is TGTGCCAGCAGCCAAGGGCGGGGGGGAGGAATTTACAATGAGCAGTTCTTC. Protein product: CASSQGRGGGIYNEQFF.

The chain couples TRBV11-1 to TRBJ2-7; tentative D call: TRBD2 (5 bases). Germline V gene lookup returns CDR1 SGHAT and CDR2 FQDESV (reference sequence). V lost 5 bases, J lost 11 bases, and 22 bases lay in between. This CDR3 has 14 residues. The CDR3 DNA reads TGTGCCAGCAGCGAGGGTGCCACCGGGCGAAGGGAGTACTTC. This gives the protein CASSEGATGRREYF.

A few counts support this clonotype. The chain couples TRBV10-3 to TRBJ1-1; D is uncertain. Germline lookup yields CDR1 ENHRY and CDR2 SYGVKD. The CDR3 spans 12 residues. V shed 4 bases and J shed 2 bases, with 5 bases lying between them. This chain's CDR3 is CAISAVNTEAFF. DNA of the CDR3: TGTGCCATCAGTGCCGTCAACACTGAAGCTTTCTTT.

This clonotype appeared many times. CDR3 coding DNA: TGTGCCATCAGTGTTAGCAATCAGCCCCAGCATTTT. The encoded protein is CAISVSNQPQHF. The rearrangement uses TRBV10-3 and TRBJ1-5; D not certain. CDR3 size: 12 residues. Trimming left V 4 bases short and J 0 bases short, with 1 base between. Germline lookup yields CDR1 ENHRY and CDR2 SYGVKD.

The chain recombines TRBV2 with TRBJ2-5, with 10 bases identical to TRBD1. V lost 8 bases to trimming and J lost 4 bases; unmatched junction nucleotides: 10. The CDR3 runs to 15 residues. CDR1 and CDR2 from the germline V gene are SNHLY and FYNNEI. CDR3 sequence: CASGGQGISGETQYF. In nucleotides, the CDR3 is TGTGCCAGCGGGGGACAGGGGATCTCAGGAGAGACCCAGTACTTC.

This clonotype showed up many times. The limits of the CDR3 on the DNA are not certain, so only TCRdb's listed CDR3 is given. The genes are TRBV5-6 and TRBJ1-1. From germline, CDR1 is SGHDT and CDR2 YYEEEE. The CDR3 contains 13 residues when both ends are counted. CDR3 sequence: CASSSSMNTEAFF.

Here the CDR3 reads CASRGLGNQPQHF. Written as DNA, the CDR3 is TGTGCCAGCAGGGGATTAGGCAATCAGCCCCAGCATTTT. The rearrangement joins TRBV2 to TRBJ1-5; D is ambiguous. Germline V gene sequence: CDR1 SNHLY, CDR2 FYNNEI. This CDR3 has 13 amino acids. The V end lost 6 bases, the J end lost 2 bases, and 8 bases lay between the germline ends.

This clonotype was detected ten times or more. The chain carries TRBV5-1 and TRBJ1-1; 7 bases are a match to TRBD1. The CDR3 length is 17 residues. Looked up from germline, CDR1 is SGHRS and CDR2 is YFSETQ. Unmatched junction bases numbered 10, after V lost 2 bases and J lost 0 bases. The DNA of the CDR3 is TGCGCCAGCAGCTTCTACAGGGGTCCACTGATGAACACTGAAGCTTTCTTT. Translated, it gives CASSFYRGPLMNTEAFF.

This clonotype has just a few counts. This chain connects TRBV20-1 to TRBJ2-6; TRBD1 matches 7 bases. The junction had 11 bases not matched to a gene; V was cut back by 7 bases and J by 2 bases. The CDR3 extends over 16 amino acids. The V gene's germline CDR1 is DFQATT and CDR2 SNEGSKA (reference sequence). The CDR3 DNA reads TGCAGTGTAAGAAGGACAGGCCCACCTGGGGCCAACGTCCTGACTTTC. Its translation is CSVRRTGPPGANVLTF.

This clonotype was seen at least ten times. The rearrangement uses TRBV4-3 and TRBJ1-1, with a possible D match to TRBD1 (5 bases). The CDR3 spans 16 residues. Germline lookup yields CDR1 LGHNA and CDR2 YSLEER. V shed 1 base and J shed 3 bases, with 15 bases lying between them. As DNA, the CDR3 is TGCGCCAGCAGCCAAGTCTTAGGTCGAGGGGACACTGAAGCTTTCTTT. Its translation: CASSQVLGRGDTEAFF.

This clonotype was picked up a small number of times. The rearrangement joins TRBV4-1 to TRBJ2-1, with a tentative D call TRBD2 (5 bases). This CDR3 is 15 amino acids long. The germline CDR1 and CDR2 sequences are MGHRA and YSYEKL. Trimming cost V 6 bases and J 4 bases, with 16 bases left between them. The CDR3 is CASREDEAVYNEQFF. The CDR3 DNA sequence: TGCGCCAGCAGGGAGGATGAGGCGGTGTACAATGAGCAGTTCTTC.

This clonotype was counted a few times. The chain has TRBV24-1 and TRBJ1-4; weak D call: TRBD1 (5 bases). Deletions cut 2 bases from V and 8 bases from J, with 17 bases between. Germline V gives CDR1 KGHDR, CDR2 SFDVKD. This CDR3 has 16 residues. The CDR3 nucleotides read TGTGCCACCAGTGATTCAGAAGACGGGGCTGGGGAAAAACTGTTTTTT. It encodes CATSDSEDGAGEKLFF.

The chain carries TRBV18 and TRBJ2-2; a weak D match, TRBD2 (5 bases). The CDR3 is 15 amino acids. Germline V gives CDR1 KGHSH, CDR2 LQKENI. V shed 7 bases and J shed 5 bases, with 17 bases lying between them. This chain's CDR3 is CASFRRISGTGELFF. The CDR3 DNA sequence: TGTGCCAGCTTCCGACGGATCTCGGGGACCGGGGAGCTGTTTTTT.

There are a few counts of this clonotype. The rearrangement links TRBV7-2 to TRBJ1-1, with D unclear. Trimming took off 6 bases at V and 4 bases at J, with 15 bases between the two ends. CDR3 length: 14 residues. CDR1 SGHTA and CDR2 FQGNSA come from the germline V gene. The CDR3 DNA is TGTGCCAGCAGATCGGGGTCTGCGGCCACTGAAGCTTTCTTT. Its translation is CASRSGSAATEAFF.

In this sample, this clonotype turned up a few times. The chain is built from TRBV20-1 and TRBJ2-5; D remains unclear. The length of the CDR3 is 14 residues. Germline values: CDR1 DFQATT, CDR2 SNEGSKA (reference sequence). The V gene lost 4 bases and the J gene lost 1 base, with 13 bases spanning the gap. The CDR3 spells CSATPSGIQETQYF. The CDR3 nucleotides read TGCAGTGCTACGCCTTCCGGTATCCAAGAGACCCAGTACTTC.

The chain employs TRBV11-2 and TRBJ2-4, with a tentative D call TRBD1 (7 bases). Trimming took 5 bases from V and 6 from J, leaving 17 bases between them. The CDR3 sequence is 15 residues long. The germline gives CDR1 SGHAT, CDR2 FQNNGV. The CDR3 DNA follows: TGTGCCAGCAGCCAACAGGGGATGGGGGGAAACATTCAGTACTTC. As protein: CASSQQGMGGNIQYF. Full variable domain (remainder filled in from reference TRBV11-2 and TRBJ2-4): EAGVAQSPRYKIIEKRQSVAFWCNPISGHATLYWYQQILGQGPKLLIQFQNNGVVDDSQLPKDRFSAERLKGVDSTLKIQPAKLEDSAVYLCASSQQGMGGNIQYFGAGTRLSVL.

This clonotype was detected a few times. V usage is TRBV7-2 and J usage is TRBJ2-5; no clear D. The CDR3 sequence is 16 residues long. Germline CDR1 reads SGHTA; CDR2 reads FQGNSA. V was clipped by 5 bases and J by 3 bases, with 19 bases between them. The DNA for the CDR3 is TGTGCCAGCAGCCCCCCTAACCGCGGCGTTAAAGAGACCCAGTACTTC. This gives the protein CASSPPNRGVKETQYF.

This chain connects TRBV29-1 to TRBJ2-2, with 8 bases aligning to TRBD2. Germline-derived CDR1 and CDR2 are SQVTM and ANQGSEA. This CDR3 is built from 14 residues. The J segment lost 4 bases and the V segment lost 3 bases, leaving 4 bases of the junction unmatched. CDR3 loop: CSVDERGFTGELFF. DNA for the CDR3: TGCAGCGTTGACGAGCGGGGGTTCACCGGGGAGCTGTTTTTT.